This entry is about one T cell receptor beta chain. Its antigen is not identified. V was pared by 0 bases and J by 0 bases, with 9 bases between. Germline CDR1 MNHEY, CDR2 SMNVEV (reference sequence). The CDR3 extends over 16 amino acids. The sample comes from a study of T cell responses to AZD1222 COVID-19 vaccine. Study context: Doses given second, at about 4 or about 12 weeks, were pooled.

Only in-frame clones appear in the TCRdb table, and some are missing; sequencing was by immunoSEQ multiplex PCR. The table shows roughly 65,000 clones, with almost 90% occurring only once. Broader study findings: Donors were mostly white British, more females; clonal diversity possibly underestimated.

The sample was peripheral blood, taken on day 0 of AZD1222 vaccination. This rearrangement joins TRBV27 to TRBJ2-1; D call uncertain. The clonotype comes from an adult in good health. CDR3 in DNA: TGTGCCAGCAGTTTATCGGGTCGGGTCTCCTACAATGAGCAGTTCTTC. Amino acid sequence: CASSLSGRVSYNEQFF.